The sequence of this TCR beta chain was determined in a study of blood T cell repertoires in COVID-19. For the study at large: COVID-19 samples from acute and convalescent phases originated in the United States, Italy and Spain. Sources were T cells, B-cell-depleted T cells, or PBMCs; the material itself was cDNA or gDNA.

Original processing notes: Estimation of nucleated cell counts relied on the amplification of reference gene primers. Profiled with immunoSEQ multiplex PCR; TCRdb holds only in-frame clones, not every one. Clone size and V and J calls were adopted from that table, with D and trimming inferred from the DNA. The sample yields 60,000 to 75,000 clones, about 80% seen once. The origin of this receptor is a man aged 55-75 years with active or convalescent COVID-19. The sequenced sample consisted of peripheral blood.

CDR3 loop: CASSVQGGVGGELFF. CDR3 nucleotides: TGCGCCAGCAGCGTGCAGGGGGGTGTTGGCGGGGAGCTGTTTTTT. The V gene is TRBV5-1, the J gene TRBJ2-2, with D perhaps TRBD1 (7 bases). Per germline, CDR1 SGHRS and CDR2 YFSETQ. Trimming took 4 bases from V and 7 from J, leaving 17 bases between them. There are 15 residues in the CDR3.